This T cell receptor beta chain was recorded in a study of T cell responses to AZD1222 COVID-19 vaccine. Study outcomes and limitations: Distributed over spike, vaccine-associated CD4 TCRs predominated at 160-218 and 743-854. Only 5 to 7 AZD1222 recipients were seropositive at baseline. Reports indicate that nearly half of spike-specific TCRs are directed at unmutated variant regions. Spike-specific TCR breadth and depth grew following two AZD1222 doses.

V was pared by 0 bases and J by 3 bases, with 6 bases between. The CDR3 has 14 residues. Germline CDR1 and CDR2: SGHDT and YYEEEE. The assay was immunoSEQ multiplex PCR, and TCRdb's table has in-frame clones only and misses some. The top ten clones hold more than 3% of a sample with some 150,000 clones, around 92% of them seen once. As for this clone: Its matching antigen is unknown.

The material sequenced was peripheral blood, taken 28 days after the second AZD1222 dose. This chain connects TRBV5-6 to TRBJ1-4; D call uncertain. The receptor was isolated from an adult who received the AZD1222 COVID-19 vaccine. The CDR3 sequence: CASSLGGSNEKLFF. The CDR3 nucleotides read TGTGCCAGCAGCTTGGGAGGGTCTAATGAAAAACTGTTTTTT. The whole variable domain, filled in from reference TRBV5-6 and TRBJ1-4, reads DAGVTQSPTHLIKTRGQQVTLRCSPKSGHDTVSWYQQALGQGPQFIFQYYEEEERQRGNFPDRFSGHQFPNYSSELNVNALLLGDSALYLCASSLGGSNEKLFFGSGTQLSVL.